Below are 17 T cell receptor beta chains sequenced from a single sample in a study of shared clonotypes between healthy human individuals. TCRdb keeps only in-frame clones here, not all; method: immunoSEQ multiplex PCR. The sample has approximately 640,000 clones; more than 70% are singletons. Sequencing input: memory CD4+ T cells sorted from blood. Subset indicated: CD45RA-negative fraction. These receptors all come from a woman between 25 and 40 years old in good health.

The chain employs TRBV10-2 and TRBJ2-7; D unclear. Per the germline V gene, CDR1 is WSHSY and CDR2 is SAAADI. The CDR3 length is 13 residues. The V end lost 7 bases, the J end lost 1 base, and 11 bases lay between the germline ends. CDR3 DNA sequence: TGCGCCAGCACCGTCCGACCTTCCTACGAGCAGTACTTC. Amino acid sequence: CASTVRPSYEQYF.

The chain has TRBV5-1 and TRBJ1-1; TRBD1 matches 11 bases. The V gene end was trimmed by 2 bases and the J gene end by 5 bases; junction bases not matched to a gene: 5. Germline CDR1 and CDR2: SGHRS and YFSETQ. CDR3 size: 15 residues. This CDR3 reads CASSFAGTGGTEAFF. The CDR3 DNA sequence: TGCGCCAGCAGCTTCGCCGGGACAGGGGGAACTGAAGCTTTCTTT. Drawing the rest from reference TRBV5-1 and TRBJ1-1, the complete variable domain is KAGVTQTPRYLIKTRGQQVTLSCSPISGHRSVSWYQQTPGQGLQFLFEYFSETQRNKGNFPGRFSGRQFSNSRSEMNVSTLELGDSALYLCASSFAGTGGTEAFFGQGTRLTVV.

The chain combines TRBV7-9 with TRBJ2-2, with 8 bases that match TRBD2. The CDR3 has 15 amino acids. V gave up 3 bases and J gave up 7 bases; unmatched junction bases: 7. Germline assignment: CDR1 SEHNR and CDR2 FQNEAQ (reference sequence). The CDR3 sequence is CASSFLLAEYGELFF. The CDR3 bases are TGTGCCAGCAGCTTCCTACTAGCGGAGTACGGGGAGCTGTTTTTT.

The V gene is TRBV19, the J gene TRBJ1-5, with D maybe TRBD1 (5 bases). The V gene lost 3 bases and the J gene lost 15 bases, with 15 bases spanning the gap. This CDR3 has 12 amino acids. Germline-derived CDR1 and CDR2 are LNHDA and SQIVND (reference sequence). The CDR3 loop is CASSIHRGKMHF. For the CDR3, the DNA is TGTGCCAGTAGTATCCATCGGGGGAAAATGCATTTT.

The CDR3 sequence: CASSGTSGGDTQYF. CDR3 nucleotides: TGTGCCAGCAGTGGAACTAGCGGTGGAGATACGCAGTATTTT. This chain links TRBV2 with TRBJ2-3; 8 nucleotides agree with TRBD2. With 4 bases clipped from V and 5 bases from J, the junction kept 5 bases outside the gene matches. The CDR3 is 14 amino acids. Germline lookup yields CDR1 SNHLY and CDR2 FYNNEI.

The chain couples TRBV7-6 to TRBJ1-3; D remains unclear. The CDR3 loop spans 17 amino acids. V was shortened by 5 bases and J by 0 bases, with 17 bases between the two germline ends. Germline V gene lookup returns CDR1 SGHVS and CDR2 FNYEAQ. CDR3 protein: CASSQRPLMSSGNTIYF. Here the CDR3 DNA reads TGTGCCAGCAGCCAGCGGCCCTTGATGAGCTCTGGAAACACCATATATTTT.

This clone occurred a few times. Other DNA sequences in this sample translate to the same CDR3. This sequence joins TRBV15 and TRBJ1-2; D is unresolved. The ends were cut back, 0 bases at V and 7 bases at J, with 9 bases in the middle. Per the germline V gene, CDR1 is LNHNV and CDR2 is YYDKDF (reference sequence). The CDR3 loop spans 13 amino acids. The CDR3 coding sequence is TGTGCCACCAGCAGAGATAGGGCGGGTGGCTACACCTTC. This sequence encodes CATSRDRAGGYTF.

The chain links TRBV10-3 to TRBJ2-1, with a possible D match to TRBD1 (5 bases). Germline CDR1 is ENHRY and CDR2 is SYGVKD. The CDR3 has 11 residues. The V gene lost 9 bases and the J gene lost 6 bases, with 9 bases spanning the gap. The DNA of the CDR3 is TGTGCCATAGGGGCTACCAATGAGCAGTTCTTC. Residues: CAIGATNEQFF.

The genes are TRBV6-1 and TRBJ2-2; TRBD2 matches at 11 bases. The CDR3 runs 15 residues. J was trimmed by 2 bases and V by 8 bases; bases with no gene match: 4. The V gene's germline CDR1 is MNHNS and CDR2 SASEGT. The DNA of the CDR3 is TGTGCCAGCTGCACTAGCGGGGGAAACACCGGGGAGCTGTTTTTT. This gives the protein CASCTSGGNTGELFF.

The chain recombines TRBV1 with TRBJ1-4; the table's D call of TRBD1 was not tested on the DNA. TRBV1 is listed as a pseudogene. The CDR3 has 18 amino acids. The CDR3 region has the DNA TGCACCAGCAGCGGACCGGGACAGCCTCCATCAAATAATGAAAAACTGTTTTTT. It yields the protein CTSSGPGQPPSNNEKLFF.

The chain uses TRBV5-4 and TRBJ1-4; TRBD1 aligns across 7 bases. The junction had 7 bases not matched to a gene; V was cut back by 3 bases and J by 5 bases. The CDR3 spans 15 residues. Germline V gives CDR1 SGHNT, CDR2 YYREEE (reference sequence). The CDR3 here is CASSWTGNENEKLFF. CDR3 nucleotide sequence: TGTGCCAGCAGCTGGACAGGAAACGAGAATGAAAAACTGTTTTTT.

The chain combines TRBV18 with TRBJ1-5; D is perhaps TRBD1 (5 bases). CDR1 KGHSH and CDR2 LQKENI come from the germline V gene. The CDR3 has 14 residues. The germline V and J ends were trimmed by 4 bases and 3 bases, with 10 bases remaining between them. The DNA of the CDR3 is TGTGCCAGCTCACGCGACAGCTACAATCAGCCCCAGCATTTT. Its translation is CASSRDSYNQPQHF.

The CDR3 DNA reads as TGTGCCAGCAGTGGGGACAGCCAATTCTACAATGAGCAGTTCTTC. This codes for CASSGDSQFYNEQFF. The V call is TRBV2, the J call TRBJ2-1; 7 bases align to TRBD1. CDR1 is SNHLY, CDR2 FYNNEI, per germline. CDR3 length: 15 amino acids. Trimming at V came to 4 bases and at J to 3 bases, leaving 6 bases not matched to a gene.

The CDR3 loop reads CASSERAQEGSEQYF. DNA for the CDR3: TGTGCCAGCAGTGAAAGGGCACAGGAGGGGTCCGAGCAGTACTTC. V and J are TRBV6-1 and TRBJ2-7; a possible D gene is TRBD2 (6 bases). V was pared by 2 bases and J by 6 bases, with 17 bases between. CDR1 and CDR2 from the germline V gene are MNHNS and SASEGT. This CDR3 spans 15 amino acids.

Notes on this clone: A much larger clone lies one base from this, so it may be a read error. The same CDR3 can be traced to other DNA sequences in this sample. V usage is TRBV27 and J usage is TRBJ2-5; no reliable D call. CDR1 is MNHEY, CDR2 SMNVEV, per germline (reference sequence). CDR3 length equals 11 residues. V was clipped by 0 bases and J by 4 bases, with 0 bases between them. In nucleotides, the CDR3 is TGTGCCAGCAGTTTATCAGAGACCCAGTACTTC. Amino acids: CASSLSETQYF.

The chain employs TRBV7-8 and TRBJ2-2; TRBD2 might be the D (7 bases). V shed 7 bases and J shed 6 bases, with 21 bases lying between them. From germline, CDR1 is SGHVS and CDR2 FQNEAQ. This CDR3 spans 16 amino acids. Here the CDR3 DNA reads TGTGCCAGCAAATGGACGGGGGCGGGAGTCCCCGGGGAGCTGTTTTTT. Its translation is CASKWTGAGVPGELFF.

This clone has a single count. The chain recombines TRBV5-4 with TRBJ1-2, with a possible D match to TRBD1 (5 bases). The CDR3 is made up of 13 amino acids. Between the trimmed V and J ends, which lost 3 bases and 7 bases, there was a span of 13 bases. CDR1 and CDR2 from the germline V gene are SGHNT and YYREEE (reference sequence). CDR3 region: CASSSAKTVGYTF. The DNA of the CDR3 is TGTGCCAGCAGCTCAGCAAAGACAGTTGGCTACACCTTC.